This T cell receptor beta chain was captured in a study of technical replicates of blood from four donors. Profiling relied on immunoSEQ multiplex PCR, and the TCRdb table lists in-frame clones only, not all of them. The data contain approximately 89,000 clones, 85% to 95% of them singletons. The CDR3 is made up of 16 amino acids. The ends lost 5 bases at V and 4 bases at J; junction bases unmatched: 13. CDR1 and CDR2 (germline): MNHEY, SMNVEV (reference sequence). The TCR comes from a human donor in good health. The chain has TRBV27 and TRBJ2-7; TRBD1 agrees at 8 bases. Sample: T cells isolated from PBMCs. The CDR3 nucleotides are TGTGCCAGCAGTCCAAGCAGGGGGCCAATAACGTACGAGCAGTACTTC. This encodes CASSPSRGPITYEQYF.